A single sample is the source of the 8 T cell receptor beta chains below, sequenced in a study of a mutant IDH1 vaccine in newly diagnosed glioma. The time point is: week 23, last vaccination. Every single dose of the vaccine, 300 ug of mutant IDH1 20-mer peptide, came with topical imiquimod. Clones were read by immunoSEQ multiplex PCR, and TCRdb kept only the in-frame ones, dropping some. The profile shows fewer than 45,000 clones, less than 95% of them singletons. These receptors' targets are unknown. Material: PBMCs, obtained from a glioma patient whose treatment included an IDH1 peptide vaccine. Receptors were obtained from a middle-aged man with glioma.

The genes are TRBV6-6 and TRBJ2-5; 7 nucleotides match TRBD1. This CDR3 contains 16 residues. Unmatched junction bases numbered 5, after V lost 0 bases and J lost 1 base. In germline, CDR1 is MNHNY, CDR2 SVGAGI (reference sequence). The CDR3, as DNA: TGTGCCAGCAGTTACTCGAGGGCAGGGGGCCAAGAGACCCAGTACTTC. Its translation is CASSYSRAGGQETQYF.

The J gene is TRBJ2-5, the V gene TRBV6-5, with 7 bases lining up with TRBD1. The V gene's germline CDR1 is MNHEY and CDR2 SVGAGI. Trimming removed 5 bases from V and 5 bases from J; junction bases left unmatched: 8. The CDR3 extends over 14 amino acids. CDR3 region: CASSRTGAGETQYF. In DNA form, the CDR3 reads TGTGCCAGCAGTAGGACAGGCGCCGGGGAGACCCAGTACTTC.

The V and J genes are TRBV19 and TRBJ2-1, with D perhaps TRBD1 (6 bases). The CDR3 is made up of 15 amino acids. The ends were cut back, 7 bases at V and 10 bases at J, with 23 bases in the middle. Germline assignment: CDR1 LNHDA and CDR2 SQIVND (reference sequence). Here the CDR3 reads CASTPGTTTRGEQFF. CDR3 in DNA: TGTGCCAGTACGCCCGGGACAACCACTAGAGGAGAGCAGTTCTTC.

The genes are TRBV6-1 and TRBJ1-5, with D maybe TRBD1 (5 bases). The germline V and J ends were trimmed by 4 bases and 1 base, with 11 bases remaining between them. The CDR3 covers 15 residues. CDR1 MNHNS and CDR2 SASEGT come from the germline V gene. CDR3 amino acids: CASSGRQTSNQPQHF. In DNA, the CDR3 is TGTGCCAGCAGTGGACGACAGACGAGCAATCAGCCCCAGCATTTT.

J is TRBJ2-2 and V is TRBV5-1, with 8 bases identical to TRBD2. There are 16 residues in the CDR3. V was pared by 0 bases and J by 1 base, with 2 bases of the junction left unmatched. Germline V CDR1 and CDR2: SGHRS, YFSETQ. CDR3 coding DNA: TGCGCCAGCAGCTTGGTCGGGGGGGTGAACACCGGGGAGCTGTTTTTT. It translates to CASSLVGGVNTGELFF.

J is TRBJ1-1 and V is TRBV29-1, with 8 positions matching TRBD1. CDR1 is SQVTM, CDR2 ANQGSEA, per germline. The V segment lost 5 bases and the J segment 4 bases; nucleotides outside the gene matches: 3. CDR3 length equals 12 residues. The CDR3 here is CSVSGGITEAFF. The CDR3 DNA is TGCAGCGTTTCAGGGGGCATCACTGAAGCTTTCTTT.

This rearrangement joins TRBV6-6 to TRBJ2-7, with D hard to call. The CDR3 extends over 11 amino acids. Per germline, CDR1 MNHNY and CDR2 SVGAGI (reference sequence). V shed 8 bases and J shed 4 bases, with 9 bases lying between them. The CDR3 spells CASVNRYEQYF. CDR3 coding DNA: TGTGCCAGCGTTAATAGGTACGAGCAGTACTTC.

The V gene is TRBV5-1, the J gene TRBJ2-7; maybe TRBD1 (5 bases). The CDR3 has 14 residues. The germline V gene has CDR1 SGHRS and CDR2 YFSETQ. V lost 7 bases and J lost 2, with 16 bases in between. CDR3 region: CASRPASGTYEQYF. In nucleotides, the CDR3 is TGCGCCAGCCGACCCGCGTCAGGGACCTACGAGCAGTACTTC.